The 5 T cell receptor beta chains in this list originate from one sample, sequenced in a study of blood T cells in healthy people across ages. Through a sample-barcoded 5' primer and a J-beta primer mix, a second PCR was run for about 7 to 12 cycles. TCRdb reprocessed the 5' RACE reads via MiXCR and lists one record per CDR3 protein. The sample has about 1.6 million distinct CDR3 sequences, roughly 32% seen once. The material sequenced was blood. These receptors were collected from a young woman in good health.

Here the CDR3 reads CASSSTGLGTEAFF. CDR3 bases: TGTGCCAGCAGCTCAACGGGTTTAGGGACTGAAGCTTTCTTT. This chain uses TRBV7-3 with TRBJ1-1, with unresolved D. There are 14 residues in the CDR3. Trimming removed 4 bases from V and 5 bases from J, with 14 bases in between. Germline V gives CDR1 SGHTA, CDR2 FQGTGA.

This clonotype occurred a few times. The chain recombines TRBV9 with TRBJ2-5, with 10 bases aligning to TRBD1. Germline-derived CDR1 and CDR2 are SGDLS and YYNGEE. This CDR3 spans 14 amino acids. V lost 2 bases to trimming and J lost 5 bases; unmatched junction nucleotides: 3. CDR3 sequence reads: CASSVDRGHETQYF. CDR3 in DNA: TGTGCCAGCAGCGTCGACAGGGGGCATGAGACCCAGTACTTC.

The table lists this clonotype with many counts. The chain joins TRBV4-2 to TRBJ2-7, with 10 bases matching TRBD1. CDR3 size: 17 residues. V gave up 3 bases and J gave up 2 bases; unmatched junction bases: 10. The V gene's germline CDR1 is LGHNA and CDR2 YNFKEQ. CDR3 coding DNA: TGTGCCAGCAGCCACCAGACCGGTGGACAGGGGGCCTACGAGCAGTACTTC. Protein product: CASSHQTGGQGAYEQYF.

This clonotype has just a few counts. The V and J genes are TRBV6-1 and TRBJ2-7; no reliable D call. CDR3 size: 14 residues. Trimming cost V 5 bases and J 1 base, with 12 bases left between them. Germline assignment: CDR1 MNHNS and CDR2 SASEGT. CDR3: CASSSLAGSYEQYF. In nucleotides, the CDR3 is TGTGCCAGCAGTTCCCTGGCAGGTTCCTACGAGCAGTACTTC.

In DNA form, the CDR3 reads TGTGCCAGCAGCTTAGGCAGGGGTGCAACTAATGAAAAACTGTTTTTT. Protein: CASSLGRGATNEKLFF. The chain has TRBV7-2 and TRBJ1-4, with D perhaps matching TRBD1 (6 bases). V was shortened by 1 base and J by 0 bases, with 9 bases between the two germline ends. The CDR3 length is 16 residues. The germline V gene encodes CDR1 SGHTA and CDR2 FQGNSA.